The 3 T cell receptor beta chains below all came from one sample that was sequenced in a study of cytomegalovirus exposure and HLA in healthy donors (dated by TCRdb to the late 2010s). The library was produced with the immunoSEQ multiplex PCR assay. For the multiplex PCR, a mixture combining 60 forward primers for TCR Vbeta segments and 13 reverse primers for TCR Jbeta segments was used. In its TCRdb copy, this immuneACCESS table keeps in-frame sequences only and misses some clones. Where compared with another copy, unresolved V genes explain less than half of these, and the others have no known cause. The data table for this sample lists around 100,000 clones. Together, the top ten hold 6.8% of the sample. Material: PBMCs. The receptors here all came from a man in his forties in good health and CMV-seropositive.

The chain uses TRBV11-2 and TRBJ2-6; 9 bases agree with TRBD1. Germline V CDR1 and CDR2: SGHAT, FQNNGV. Unmatched junction bases numbered 2, after V lost 5 bases and J lost 0 bases. The CDR3 loop spans 16 amino acids. The CDR3 DNA is TGTGCCAGCAGCCGGGACAGGGACTCTGGGGCCAACGTCCTGACTTTC. Encoded protein: CASSRDRDSGANVLTF.

DNA of the CDR3: TGTGCCAGCAGTGAAAGGACAGGGTTAGGCGAGCAGTACTTC. It is translated as CASSERTGLGEQYF. The chain uses TRBV2 and TRBJ2-5; 8 nucleotides align to TRBD1. The end of the DNA fits TRBJ2-7 better, so the J call may be wrong. The CDR3 is made up of 14 amino acids. CDR1 SNHLY and CDR2 FYNNEI come from the germline V gene.

CDR3 DNA sequence: TGTGCCAGCAGCCAAGTCTCCGCGGGAGCGGGGAATGAGCAGTTCTTC. Its translation: CASSQVSAGAGNEQFF. The chain employs TRBV4-2 and TRBJ2-1, with 7 bases matching TRBD2. The CDR3 has 16 amino acids. Germline-derived CDR1 and CDR2 are LGHNA and YNFKEQ. V lost 1 base to trimming and J lost 7 bases; unmatched junction nucleotides: 10.